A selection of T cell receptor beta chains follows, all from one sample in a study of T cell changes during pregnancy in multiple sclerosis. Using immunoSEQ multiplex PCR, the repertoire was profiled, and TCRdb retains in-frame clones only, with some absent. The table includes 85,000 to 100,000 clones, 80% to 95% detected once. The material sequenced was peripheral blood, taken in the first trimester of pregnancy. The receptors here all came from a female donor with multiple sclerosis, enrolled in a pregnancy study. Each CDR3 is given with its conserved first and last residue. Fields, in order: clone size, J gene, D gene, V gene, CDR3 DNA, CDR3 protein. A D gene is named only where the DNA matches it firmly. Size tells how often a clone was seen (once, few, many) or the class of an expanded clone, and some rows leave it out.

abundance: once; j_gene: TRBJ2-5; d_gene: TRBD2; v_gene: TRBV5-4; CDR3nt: TGTGCCAGCAGCTTGGGCGGACTAGCGGGGGAAGGGGAAGAGACCCAGTACTTC; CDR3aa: CASSLGGLAGEGEETQYF
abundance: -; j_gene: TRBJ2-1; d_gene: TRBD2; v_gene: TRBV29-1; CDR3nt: TGCAGCGTTGCGGGAGGGGTCAATGAGCAGTTCTTC; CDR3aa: CSVAGGVNEQFF
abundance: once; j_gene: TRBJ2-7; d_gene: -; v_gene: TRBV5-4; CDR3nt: TGTGCCAGCAGCTCAGCGGTCCAGGGGACCTACGAGCAGTACTTC; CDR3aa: CASSSAVQGTYEQYF
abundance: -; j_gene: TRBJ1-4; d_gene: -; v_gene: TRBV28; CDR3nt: TGTGCCAGCAGGGGAGCGGATCATAATGAAAAACTGTTTTTT; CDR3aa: CASRGADHNEKLFF
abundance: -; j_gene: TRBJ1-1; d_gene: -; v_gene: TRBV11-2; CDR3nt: TGTGCCAGCAGCTTAGGCAGGGGATTTGCTGAAGCTTTCTTT; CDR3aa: CASSLGRGFAEAFF
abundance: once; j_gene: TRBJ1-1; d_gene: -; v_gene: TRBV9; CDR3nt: TGTGCCAGCAGCGTAGACGGGATATCCGCTGAAGCTTTCTTT; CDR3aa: CASSVDGISAEAFF
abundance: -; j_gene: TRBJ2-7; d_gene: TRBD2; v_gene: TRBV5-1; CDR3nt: TGCGCCAGCAGCTTGGCTCTAGCGGAGCGCCAGTACTTC; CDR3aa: CASSLALAERQYF
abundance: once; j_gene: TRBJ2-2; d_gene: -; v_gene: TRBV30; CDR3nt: TGTGCCTGGAGTGTACTGGGCAGAAACACCGGGGAGCTGTTTTTT; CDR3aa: CAWSVLGRNTGELFF
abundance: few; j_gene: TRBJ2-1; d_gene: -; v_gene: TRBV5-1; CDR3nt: TGCGCCAGCAGCTCGGGACAGGTCGGGGGGCGGGTGAATGAGCAGTTCTTC; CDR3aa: CASSSGQVGGRVNEQFF
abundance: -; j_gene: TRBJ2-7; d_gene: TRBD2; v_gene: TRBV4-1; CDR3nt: TGCGCCAGCAGCCAAGCCCAAACCCGCCTGACTAGCGGGCTTCCCTACGAGCAGTACTTC; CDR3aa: CASSQAQTRLTSGLPYEQYF
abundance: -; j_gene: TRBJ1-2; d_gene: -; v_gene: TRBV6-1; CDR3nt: TGTGCCAGCACTCGCATTAGGGGCTATGGCTACACCTTC; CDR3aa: CASTRIRGYGYTF
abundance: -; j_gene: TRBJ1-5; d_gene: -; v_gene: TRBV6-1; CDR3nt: TGTGCCAGCAGTGAAGTGGGAGGGTACAATCAGCCCCAGCATTTT; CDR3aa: CASSEVGGYNQPQHF
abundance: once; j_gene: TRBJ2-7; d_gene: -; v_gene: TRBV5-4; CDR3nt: TGTGCCAGCCAGGGAAACTCCTACGAGCAGTACTTC; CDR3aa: CASQGNSYEQYF
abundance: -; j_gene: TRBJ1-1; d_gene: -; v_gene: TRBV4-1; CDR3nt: TGCGCCAGCAGCCAAGACAGGGTGTTACCTGAAGCTTTCTTT; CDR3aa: CASSQDRVLPEAFF
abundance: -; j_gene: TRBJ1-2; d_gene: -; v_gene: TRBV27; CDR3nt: TGTGCCAGCAGTTTATCGAAACGGGGGAGCTATGGCTACACCTTC; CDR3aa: CASSLSKRGSYGYTF
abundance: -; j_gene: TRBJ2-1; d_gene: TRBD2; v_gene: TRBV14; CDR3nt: TGTGCCAGCAGCCCCTACCCCAGCGGGGGCGGCCAGTTCTTC; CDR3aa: CASSPYPSGGGQFF
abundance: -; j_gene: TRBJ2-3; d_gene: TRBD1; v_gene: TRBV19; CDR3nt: TGTGCCAGTAGTATTGGTACAGGGGTTAGCACAGATACGCAGTATTTT; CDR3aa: CASSIGTGVSTDTQYF
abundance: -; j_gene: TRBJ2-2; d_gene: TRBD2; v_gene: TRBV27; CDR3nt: TGTGCCAGCAGTCCAAAGCGGGAGACCGGGGAGCTGTTTTTT; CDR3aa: CASSPKRETGELFF
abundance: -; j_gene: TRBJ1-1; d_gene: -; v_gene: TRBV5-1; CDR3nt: TGCGCCAGCAGCTTGGCTAGCATGAACACTGAAGCTTTCTTT; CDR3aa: CASSLASMNTEAFF
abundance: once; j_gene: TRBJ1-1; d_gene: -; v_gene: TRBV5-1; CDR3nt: TGCGCCAGCAGCTTGGTTTCTAGCGGGGGGGCATTGAACACTGAAGCTTTCTTT; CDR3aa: CASSLVSSGGALNTEAFF
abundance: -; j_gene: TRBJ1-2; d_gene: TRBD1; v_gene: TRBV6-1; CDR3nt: TGTGCCAGCAGTCGTGACAGGGTCGGTGGCTACACCTTC; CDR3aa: CASSRDRVGGYTF
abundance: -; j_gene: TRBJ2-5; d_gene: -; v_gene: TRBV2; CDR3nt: TGTGCCACCACTACGGGAATTTCGTCGGAGACCCAGTACTTC; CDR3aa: CATTTGISSETQYF
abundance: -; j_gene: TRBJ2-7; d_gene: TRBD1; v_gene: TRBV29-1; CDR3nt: TGCAGCGGATACGGGACAGACTACGAGCAGTACTTC; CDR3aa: CSGYGTDYEQYF
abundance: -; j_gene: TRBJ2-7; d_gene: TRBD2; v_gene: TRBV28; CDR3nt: TGTGCCAGCAGTGAAACTAGCGGGAGGGTCGACGAGCAGTACTTC; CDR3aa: CASSETSGRVDEQYF
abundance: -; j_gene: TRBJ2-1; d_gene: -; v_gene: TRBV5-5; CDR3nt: TGTGCCAGCAGCTTGTCTAGCGCCTACAATGAGCAGTTCTTC; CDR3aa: CASSLSSAYNEQFF
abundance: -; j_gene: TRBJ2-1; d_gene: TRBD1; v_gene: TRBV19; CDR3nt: TGTGCCAGTAGTCCTCCCACAGGGGGCGCCCAGGTGTATGAGCAGTTCTTC; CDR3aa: CASSPPTGGAQVYEQFF
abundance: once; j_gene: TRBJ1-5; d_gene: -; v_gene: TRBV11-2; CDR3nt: TGTGCCAGCGGCAGGGGTTCAGGGACCAATCAGCCCCAGCATTTT; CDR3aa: CASGRGSGTNQPQHF
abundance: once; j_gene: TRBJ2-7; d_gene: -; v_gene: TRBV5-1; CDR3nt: TGCGCCAGCAGCTCCCTGGAAGGGGCTTCCTACGAGCAGTACTTC; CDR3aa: CASSSLEGASYEQYF
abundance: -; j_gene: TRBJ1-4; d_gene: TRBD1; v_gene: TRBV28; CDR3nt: TGTGCCAGCAGTCAAGGGACAGCGGTCGCTAATGAAAAACTGTTTTTT; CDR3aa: CASSQGTAVANEKLFF
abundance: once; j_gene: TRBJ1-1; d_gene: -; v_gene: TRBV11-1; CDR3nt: TGTGCCAGCAGCTCGAGACAGAAGAACACTGAAGCTTTCTTT; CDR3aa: CASSSRQKNTEAFF
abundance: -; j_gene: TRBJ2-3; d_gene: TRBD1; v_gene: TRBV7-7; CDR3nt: TGTGCCAGCAGCGAGGGACAGCGGCTAGGTGATACAGATACGCAGTATTTT; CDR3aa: CASSEGQRLGDTDTQYF
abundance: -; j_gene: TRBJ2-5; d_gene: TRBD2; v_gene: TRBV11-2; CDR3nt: TGTGCCAGCAGCTCTCTTGGGGGGGGTAGGGAGACCCAGTACTTC; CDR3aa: CASSSLGGGRETQYF
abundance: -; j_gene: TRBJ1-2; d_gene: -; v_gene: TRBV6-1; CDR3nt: TGTGCCAGCAGTGAAAAGCGCTCCGCTGCAGTCTATGGCTACACCTTC; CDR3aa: CASSEKRSAAVYGYTF
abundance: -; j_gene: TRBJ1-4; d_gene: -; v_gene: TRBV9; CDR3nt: TGTGCCAGCAGCTCCGGAGGAGGGTTAAATGAAAAACTGTTTTTT; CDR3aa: CASSSGGGLNEKLFF
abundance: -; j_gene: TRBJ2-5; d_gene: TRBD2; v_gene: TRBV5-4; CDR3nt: TGTGCCAGCAGCCAGCGGGAGCCACAAGAGACCCAGTACTTC; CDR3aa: CASSQREPQETQYF
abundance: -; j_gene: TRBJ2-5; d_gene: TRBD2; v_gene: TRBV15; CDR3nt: TGTGCCACCAGCAGAGGGGCGGGGGTAATAGAGACCCAGTACTTC; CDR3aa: CATSRGAGVIETQYF
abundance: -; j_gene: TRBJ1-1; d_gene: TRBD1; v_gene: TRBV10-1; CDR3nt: TGCGCCAGCAGTGATGGGACAGGGGCTGACCTGAACACTGAAGCTTTCTTT; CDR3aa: CASSDGTGADLNTEAFF
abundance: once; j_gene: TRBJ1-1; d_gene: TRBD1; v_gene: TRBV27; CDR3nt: TGTGCCAGCAGTTCCTGGAGGGGGCCGAGCACTGAAGCTTTCTTT; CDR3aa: CASSSWRGPSTEAFF
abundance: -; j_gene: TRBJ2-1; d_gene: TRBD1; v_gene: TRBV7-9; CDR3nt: TGTGCCAGCAGCTTAATACCGGACAGGGGTCCTGAGCAGTTCTTC; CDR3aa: CASSLIPDRGPEQFF
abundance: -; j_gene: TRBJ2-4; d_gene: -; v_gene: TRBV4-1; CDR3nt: TGCGCCAGCAGCCGGGAGGAAGCCAAAAACATTCAGTACTTC; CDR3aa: CASSREEAKNIQYF
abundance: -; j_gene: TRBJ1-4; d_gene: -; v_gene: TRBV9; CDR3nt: TGTGCCAGCAGCCTTACAGGTGCAACTAATGAAAAACTGTTTTTT; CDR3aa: CASSLTGATNEKLFF
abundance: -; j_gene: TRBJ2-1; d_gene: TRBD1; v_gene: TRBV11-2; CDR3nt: TGTGCCAGCAGCTTAGCCACAAATGATGACAGGGCCAATGAGCAGTTCTTC; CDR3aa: CASSLATNDDRANEQFF
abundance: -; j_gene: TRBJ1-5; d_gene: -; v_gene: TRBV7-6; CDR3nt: TGTGCCAGCAGCTTAGCTGTGGGGGGGCAGCCCCAGCATTTT; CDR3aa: CASSLAVGGQPQHF